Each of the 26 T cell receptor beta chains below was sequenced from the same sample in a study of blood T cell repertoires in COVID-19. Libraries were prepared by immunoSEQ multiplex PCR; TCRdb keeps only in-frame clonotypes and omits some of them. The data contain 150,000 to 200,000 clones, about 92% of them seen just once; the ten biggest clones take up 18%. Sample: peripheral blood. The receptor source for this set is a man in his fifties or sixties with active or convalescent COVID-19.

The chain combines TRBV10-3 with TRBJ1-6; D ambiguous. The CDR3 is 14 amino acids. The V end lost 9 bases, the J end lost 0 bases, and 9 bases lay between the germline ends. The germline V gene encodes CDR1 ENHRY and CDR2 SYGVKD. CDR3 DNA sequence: TGTGCCATAAAGGAGAACTCCTATAATTCACCCCTCCACTTT. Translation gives CAIKENSYNSPLHF.

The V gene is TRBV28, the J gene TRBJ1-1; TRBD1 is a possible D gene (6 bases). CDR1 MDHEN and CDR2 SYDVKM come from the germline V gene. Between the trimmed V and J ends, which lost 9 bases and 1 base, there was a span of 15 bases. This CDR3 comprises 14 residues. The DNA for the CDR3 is TGTGCCAGTAGGGGGTCGGCCGAGAACACTGAAGCTTTCTTT. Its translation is CASRGSAENTEAFF.

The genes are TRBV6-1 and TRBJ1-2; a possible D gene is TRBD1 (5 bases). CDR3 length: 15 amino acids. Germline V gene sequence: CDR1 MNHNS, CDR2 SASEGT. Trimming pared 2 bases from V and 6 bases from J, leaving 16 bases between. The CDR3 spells CASSERGLPGNGYTF. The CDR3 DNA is TGTGCCAGCAGTGAAAGGGGACTCCCCGGGAATGGCTACACCTTC.

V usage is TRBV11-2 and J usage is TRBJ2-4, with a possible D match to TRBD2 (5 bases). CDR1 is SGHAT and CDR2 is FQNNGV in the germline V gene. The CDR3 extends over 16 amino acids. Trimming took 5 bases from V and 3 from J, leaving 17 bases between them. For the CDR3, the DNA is TGTGCCAGCAGCGCAACGGGCCGGGGAATCAAAAACATTCAGTACTTC. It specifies CASSATGRGIKNIQYF. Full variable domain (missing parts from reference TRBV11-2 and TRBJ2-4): EAGVAQSPRYKIIEKRQSVAFWCNPISGHATLYWYQQILGQGPKLLIQFQNNGVVDDSQLPKDRFSAERLKGVDSTLKIQPAKLEDSAVYLCASSATGRGIKNIQYFGAGTRLSVL.

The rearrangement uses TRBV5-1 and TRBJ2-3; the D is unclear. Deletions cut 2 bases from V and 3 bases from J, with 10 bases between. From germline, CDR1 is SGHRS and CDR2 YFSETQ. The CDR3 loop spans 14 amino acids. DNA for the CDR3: TGCGCCAGCAGCTTTTTTGGCAGGACAGATACGCAGTATTTT. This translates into CASSFFGRTDTQYF.

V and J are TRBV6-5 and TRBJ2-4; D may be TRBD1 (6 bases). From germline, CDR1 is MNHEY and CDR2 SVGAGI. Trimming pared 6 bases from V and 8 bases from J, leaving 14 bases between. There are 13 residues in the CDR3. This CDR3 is CASSQGTLDIQYF. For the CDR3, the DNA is TGTGCCAGCAGCCAGGGGACCCTTGACATTCAGTACTTC.

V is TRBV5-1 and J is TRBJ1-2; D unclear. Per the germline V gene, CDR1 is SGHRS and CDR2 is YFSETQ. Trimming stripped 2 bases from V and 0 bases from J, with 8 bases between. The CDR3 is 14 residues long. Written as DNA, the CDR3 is TGCGCCAGCAGCTTTGGCAATACTAACTATGGCTACACCTTC. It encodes CASSFGNTNYGYTF.

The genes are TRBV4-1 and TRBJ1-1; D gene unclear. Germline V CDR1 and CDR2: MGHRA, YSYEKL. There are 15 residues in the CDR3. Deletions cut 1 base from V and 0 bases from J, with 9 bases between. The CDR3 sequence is CASSQGAAMNTEAFF. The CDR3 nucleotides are TGCGCCAGCAGCCAAGGGGCAGCCATGAACACTGAAGCTTTCTTT.

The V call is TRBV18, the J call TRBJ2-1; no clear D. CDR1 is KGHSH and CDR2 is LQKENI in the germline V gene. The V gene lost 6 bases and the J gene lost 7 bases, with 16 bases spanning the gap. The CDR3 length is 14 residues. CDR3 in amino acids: CASSLEQFRNEQFF. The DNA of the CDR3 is TGTGCCAGCTCCCTGGAACAGTTTAGGAATGAGCAGTTCTTC.

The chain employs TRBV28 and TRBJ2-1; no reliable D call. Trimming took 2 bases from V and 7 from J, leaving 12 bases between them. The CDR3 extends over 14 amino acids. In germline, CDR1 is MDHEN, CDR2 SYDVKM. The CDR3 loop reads CASSLMGTSNEQFF. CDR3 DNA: TGTGCCAGCAGTTTAATGGGCACGTCAAATGAGCAGTTCTTC.

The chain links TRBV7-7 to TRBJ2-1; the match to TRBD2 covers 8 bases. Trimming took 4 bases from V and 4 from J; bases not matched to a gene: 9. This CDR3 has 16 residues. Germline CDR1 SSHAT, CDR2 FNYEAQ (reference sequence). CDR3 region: CASSSGLGSGYNEQFF. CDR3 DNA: TGTGCCAGCAGCTCGGGACTAGGTTCGGGGTACAATGAGCAGTTCTTC. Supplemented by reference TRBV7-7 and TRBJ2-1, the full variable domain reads GAGVSQSPRYKVTKRGQDVTLRCDPISSHATLYWYQQALGQGPEFLTYFNYEAQPDKSGLPSDRFSAERPEGSISTLTIQRTEQRDSAMYRCASSSGLGSGYNEQFFGPGTRLTVL.

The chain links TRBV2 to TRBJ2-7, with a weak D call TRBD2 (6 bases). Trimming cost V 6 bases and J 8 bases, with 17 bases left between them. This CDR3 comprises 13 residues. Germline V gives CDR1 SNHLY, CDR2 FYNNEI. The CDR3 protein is CASSPGLPGKQYF. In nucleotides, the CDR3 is TGTGCCAGCAGCCCGGGACTGCCCGGGAAGCAGTACTTC.

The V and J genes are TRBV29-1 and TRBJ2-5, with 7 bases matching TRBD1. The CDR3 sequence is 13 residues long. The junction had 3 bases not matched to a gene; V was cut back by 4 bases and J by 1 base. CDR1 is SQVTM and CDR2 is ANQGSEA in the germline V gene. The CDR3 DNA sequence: TGCAGCGTTGGTGACAGGGCCCAAGAGACCCAGTACTTC. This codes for CSVGDRAQETQYF.

The CDR3 here is CASSQDRGQGHTEAFF. CDR3 nucleotide sequence: TGTGCCAGCAGCCAAGATAGAGGACAGGGCCACACTGAAGCTTTCTTT. This sequence joins TRBV4-2 and TRBJ1-1; the match to TRBD1 covers 8 bases. Per germline, CDR1 LGHNA and CDR2 YNFKEQ. J was trimmed by 3 bases and V by 0 bases; bases with no gene match: 6. The CDR3 is 16 amino acids.

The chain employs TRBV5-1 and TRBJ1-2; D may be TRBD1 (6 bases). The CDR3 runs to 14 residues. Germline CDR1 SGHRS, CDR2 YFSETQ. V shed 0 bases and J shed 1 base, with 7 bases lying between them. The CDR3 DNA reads TGCGCCAGCAGCTTGGACAGGGTTAACTATGGCTACACCTTC. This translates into CASSLDRVNYGYTF.

The CDR3 nucleotides read TGCGCCAGCAGCTTGTCCGGGTCCCCAAATTCACCCCTCCACTTT. This sequence encodes CASSLSGSPNSPLHF. The chain couples TRBV5-1 to TRBJ1-6, with D uncertain. Germline lookup yields CDR1 SGHRS and CDR2 YFSETQ. With 1 base removed from V and 7 bases from J, the gap between germline ends came to 12 bases. The CDR3 sequence is 15 residues long.

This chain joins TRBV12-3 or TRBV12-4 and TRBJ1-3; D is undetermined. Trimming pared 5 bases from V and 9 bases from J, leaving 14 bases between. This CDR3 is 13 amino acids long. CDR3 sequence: CASSLLRRGTIYF. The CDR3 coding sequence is TGTGCCAGCAGTCTTCTACGACGGGGCACCATATATTTT.

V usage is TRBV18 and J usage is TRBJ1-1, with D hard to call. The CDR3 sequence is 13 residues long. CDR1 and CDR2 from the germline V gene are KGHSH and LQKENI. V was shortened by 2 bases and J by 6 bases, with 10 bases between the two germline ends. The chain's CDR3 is CASSPNEGSEAFF. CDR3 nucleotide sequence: TGTGCCAGCTCACCAAATGAGGGATCTGAAGCTTTCTTT.

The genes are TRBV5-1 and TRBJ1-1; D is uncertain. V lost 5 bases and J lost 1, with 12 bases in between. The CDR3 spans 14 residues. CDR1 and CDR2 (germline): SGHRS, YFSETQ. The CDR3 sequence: CASSPTPWNTEAFF. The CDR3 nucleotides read TGCGCCAGCAGTCCTACTCCCTGGAACACTGAAGCTTTCTTT.

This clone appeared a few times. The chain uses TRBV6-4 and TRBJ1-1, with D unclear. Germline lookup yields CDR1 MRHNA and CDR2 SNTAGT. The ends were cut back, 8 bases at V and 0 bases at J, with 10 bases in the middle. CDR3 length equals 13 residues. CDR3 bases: TGTGCCAGCGCTCAGTGGCTGAACACTGAAGCTTTCTTT. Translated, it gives CASAQWLNTEAFF.

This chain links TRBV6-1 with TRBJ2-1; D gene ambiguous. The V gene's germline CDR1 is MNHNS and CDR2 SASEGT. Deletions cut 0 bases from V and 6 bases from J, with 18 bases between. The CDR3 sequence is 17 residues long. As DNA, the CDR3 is TGTGCCAGCAGTGAAGCAGTACGGGTAGGTAAGGTCAATGAGCAGTTCTTC. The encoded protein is CASSEAVRVGKVNEQFF.

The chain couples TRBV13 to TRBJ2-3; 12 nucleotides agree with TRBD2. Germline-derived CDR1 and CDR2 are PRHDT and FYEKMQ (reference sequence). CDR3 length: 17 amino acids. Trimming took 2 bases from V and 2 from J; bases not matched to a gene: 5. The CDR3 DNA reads TGTGCCAGCAGCTTAACTCTAGCGGGGGGGGTCACAGATACGCAGTATTTT. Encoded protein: CASSLTLAGGVTDTQYF.

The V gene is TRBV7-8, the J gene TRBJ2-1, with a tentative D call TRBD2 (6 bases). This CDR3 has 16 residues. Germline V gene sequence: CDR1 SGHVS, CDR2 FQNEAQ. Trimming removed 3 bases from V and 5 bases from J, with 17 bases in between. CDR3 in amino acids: CASSFKLALWDNEQFF. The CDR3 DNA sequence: TGTGCCAGCAGCTTCAAACTAGCTCTCTGGGACAATGAGCAGTTCTTC. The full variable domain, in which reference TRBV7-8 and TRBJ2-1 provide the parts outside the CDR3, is GAGVSQSPRYKVAKRGQDVALRCDPISGHVSLFWYQQALGQGPEFLTYFQNEAQLDKSGLPSDRFFAERPEGSVSTLKIQRTQQEDSAVYLCASSFKLALWDNEQFFGPGTRLTVL.

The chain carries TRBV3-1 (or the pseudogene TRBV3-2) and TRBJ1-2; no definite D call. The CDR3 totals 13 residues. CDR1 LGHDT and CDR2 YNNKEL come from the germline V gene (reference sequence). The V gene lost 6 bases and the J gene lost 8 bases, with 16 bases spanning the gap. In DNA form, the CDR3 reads TGTGCCAGCAGGGACGAGGGCCCGGGCGGCTACACCTTC. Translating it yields CASRDEGPGGYTF.

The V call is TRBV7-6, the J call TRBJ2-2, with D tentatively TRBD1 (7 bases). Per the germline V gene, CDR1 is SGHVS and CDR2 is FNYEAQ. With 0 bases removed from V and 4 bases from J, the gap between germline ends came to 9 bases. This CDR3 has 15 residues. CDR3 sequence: CASSLAQGGTGELFF. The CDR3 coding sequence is TGTGCCAGCAGCTTAGCCCAGGGGGGCACCGGGGAGCTGTTTTTT.

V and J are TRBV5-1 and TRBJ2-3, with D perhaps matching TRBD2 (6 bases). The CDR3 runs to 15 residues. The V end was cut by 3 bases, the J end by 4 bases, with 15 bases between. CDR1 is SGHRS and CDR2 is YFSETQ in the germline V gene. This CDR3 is CASSWTTQGSDTQYF. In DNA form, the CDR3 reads TGCGCCAGCAGCTGGACTACCCAAGGATCAGATACGCAGTATTTT.